A single sample gave rise to the 30 T cell receptor beta chains below, sequenced in a study of siplizumab effects on memory and regulatory T cells. The method was immunoSEQ multiplex PCR; TCRdb's version includes in-frame clones alone and lacks a portion of them. The data contain some 96,000 clones, approximately 92% of them singletons. The sequencing input was CD4+ T cells sorted from blood. The receptors come from a human donor in good health.

The chain employs TRBV6-6 and TRBJ2-2; TRBD1 might be the D (5 bases). Germline V gene data show CDR1 as MNHNY and CDR2 as SVGAGI (reference sequence). V shed 7 bases and J shed 4 bases, with 13 bases lying between them. This CDR3 is built from 14 residues. The CDR3 nucleotides are TGTGCCAGCAACCCCCGACAGCGCACCGGGGAGCTGTTTTTT. Encoded protein: CASNPRQRTGELFF.

The J gene is TRBJ2-1, the V gene TRBV6-5; D possibly matches TRBD1 or TRBD2 (6 bases each). The ends were cut back, 2 bases at V and 6 bases at J, with 17 bases in the middle. The CDR3 runs to 16 residues. CDR1 and CDR2 from the germline V gene are MNHEY and SVGAGI. DNA of the CDR3: TGTGCCAGCAGTTACGATCCGGGGGCCCTTGGCAATGAGCAGTTCTTC. It specifies CASSYDPGALGNEQFF.

This chain uses TRBV2 with TRBJ1-2; D is unresolved. With 1 base removed from V and 8 bases from J, the gap between germline ends came to 11 bases. This CDR3 has 13 residues. The germline V gene has CDR1 SNHLY and CDR2 FYNNEI. CDR3 nucleotides: TGTGCCAGCAGTGAAGAACATATGGGGGGCTACACCTTC. As protein: CASSEEHMGGYTF.

In DNA, the CDR3 is TGTGCCAGCAGTCAGGATTATAGATATGAGCAGTTCTTC. It yields the protein CASSQDYRYEQFF. The V call is TRBV7-3, the J call TRBJ2-1, with unresolved D. Germline loops: CDR1 SGHTA, CDR2 FQGTGA. The CDR3 covers 13 residues. The V gene lost 6 bases and the J gene lost 8 bases, with 14 bases spanning the gap.

This clone was observed a few times. This chain uses TRBV5-6 with TRBJ1-2, with no clear D. Per the germline V gene, CDR1 is SGHDT and CDR2 is YYEEEE. The CDR3 is 11 amino acids. V was shortened by 0 bases and J by 8 bases, with 5 bases between the two germline ends. CDR3 in amino acids: CASSLGGGYTF. The CDR3, as DNA: TGTGCCAGCAGCTTGGGTGGCGGCTACACCTTC.

V gene TRBV30 combines with J gene TRBJ2-3; D possibly matches TRBD1 or TRBD2 (5 bases each). V was shortened by 3 bases and J by 2 bases, with 12 bases between the two germline ends. CDR1 is GTSNPN, CDR2 SVGIG, per germline (reference sequence). This CDR3 is 14 amino acids long. The CDR3: CAWRPGPSTDTQYF. Written as DNA, the CDR3 is TGTGCCTGGAGACCGGGGCCATCCACAGATACGCAGTATTTT.

This chain joins TRBV11-3 and TRBJ2-2; D is uncertain. The germline V gene encodes CDR1 SGHNT and CDR2 YENEEA. V was cut by 2 bases and J by 3 bases, with 4 bases left in between. The CDR3 has 13 amino acids. The DNA of the CDR3 is TGTGCCAGCAGCTTAACCGACACCGGGGAGCTGTTTTTT. It encodes CASSLTDTGELFF.

This chain joins TRBV15 and TRBJ1-1, with D hard to call. In germline, CDR1 is LNHNV, CDR2 YYDKDF (reference sequence). V shed 0 bases and J shed 5 bases, with 7 bases lying between them. The CDR3 consists of 13 residues. CDR3 sequence reads: CATSRERRTEAFF. CDR3 nucleotides: TGTGCCACCAGCAGAGAAAGAAGGACTGAAGCTTTCTTT.

The chain employs TRBV11-2 and TRBJ2-2, with TRBD2 matching over 8 bases. The V gene end was trimmed by 5 bases and the J gene end by 0 bases; junction bases not matched to a gene: 8. Germline assignment: CDR1 SGHAT and CDR2 FQNNGV. The CDR3 contains 17 residues. DNA of the CDR3: TGTGCCAGCAGCCCCGATCCGCGGGGGGCGAACACCGGGGAGCTGTTTTTT. Encoded protein: CASSPDPRGANTGELFF.

The chain recombines TRBV11-2 with TRBJ2-1, with TRBD2 identical over 12 bases. V shed 5 bases and J 0 bases; nucleotides not matched to a gene: 5. CDR1 is SGHAT and CDR2 is FQNNGV in the germline V gene. The CDR3 length is 17 residues. For the CDR3, the DNA is TGTGCCAGCAGCAAAGGACTAGCGGGGTTCTCCTACAATGAGCAGTTCTTC. Encoded protein: CASSKGLAGFSYNEQFF.

The V call is TRBV4-2, the J call TRBJ2-2, with 9 positions matching TRBD2. Germline CDR1 reads LGHNA; CDR2 reads YNFKEQ. V shed 1 base and J 1 base; nucleotides not matched to a gene: 1. The CDR3 length is 16 residues. CDR3 DNA: TGTGCCAGCAGCCAAGGAGCGGGGGGGAACACCGGGGAGCTGTTTTTT. Translating gives CASSQGAGGNTGELFF.

The chain combines TRBV4-2 with TRBJ2-3, with D perhaps given as TRBD1 or TRBD2 (5 bases each). CDR1 is LGHNA, CDR2 YNFKEQ, per germline. V lost 6 bases to trimming and J lost 4 bases, with 17 bases between them. The CDR3 runs 15 residues. The CDR3 here is CASRYTGTPADTQYF. The CDR3 nucleotides read TGTGCCAGCAGATACACCGGGACCCCCGCAGATACGCAGTATTTT.

The chain joins TRBV6-1 to TRBJ2-5; 11 bases agree with TRBD2. Trimming at V came to 7 bases and at J to 8 bases, leaving 3 bases not matched to a gene. This CDR3 has 12 amino acids. In germline, CDR1 is MNHNS, CDR2 SASEGT. CDR3 DNA sequence: TGTGCCAGCACTGGGACTAGCGGCACCCAGTACTTC. Translating it yields CASTGTSGTQYF.

The J gene is TRBJ1-5, the V gene TRBV6-1, with D possibly matching TRBD1 (6 bases). CDR1 and CDR2 from the germline V gene are MNHNS and SASEGT. Trimming stripped 2 bases from V and 6 bases from J, with 8 bases between. CDR3 length: 13 residues. In DNA form, the CDR3 reads TGTGCCAGCAGTGAATCAGGGGTTCAGCCCCAGCATTTT. Protein: CASSESGVQPQHF.

The V and J genes are TRBV7-3 and TRBJ2-1; unclear D gene. CDR1 SGHTA and CDR2 FQGTGA come from the germline V gene. CDR3 length: 14 residues. V was cut by 5 bases and J by 8 bases, with 16 bases left in between. The DNA of the CDR3 is TGTGCCAGCAGCGTTGGATCCCCCTCCGATGAGCAGTTCTTC. Translated: CASSVGSPSDEQFF.

This chain links TRBV7-3 with TRBJ1-2, with D unclear. V lost 2 bases to trimming and J lost 4 bases, with 14 bases between them. CDR3 length equals 15 residues. From germline, CDR1 is SGHTA and CDR2 FQGTGA. This chain's CDR3 is CASSLVLPGIYGYTF. Here the CDR3 DNA reads TGTGCCAGCAGCTTAGTGTTACCGGGGATCTATGGCTACACCTTC.

This clone has only one observation. V gene TRBV7-2 combines with J gene TRBJ2-5; no reliable D call. V lost 2 bases to trimming and J lost 2 bases, with 6 bases between them. The length of the CDR3 is 13 residues. Germline V lookup: CDR1 SGHTA, CDR2 FQGNSA. The CDR3 reads CASSLISQETQYF. The DNA of the CDR3 is TGTGCCAGCAGCTTAATTTCACAAGAGACCCAGTACTTC.

The J gene is TRBJ1-5, the V gene TRBV4-2; 10 bases are shared with TRBD1. This CDR3 spans 14 amino acids. Unmatched junction bases numbered 1, after V lost 1 base and J lost 7 bases. Germline V lookup: CDR1 LGHNA, CDR2 YNFKEQ. This chain's CDR3 is CASSQGQGAQPQHF. The CDR3, as DNA: TGTGCCAGCAGCCAAGGACAGGGGGCACAGCCCCAGCATTTT.

The chain joins TRBV30 to TRBJ1-4; D is possibly TRBD1 (5 bases). The CDR3 has 15 amino acids. Germline CDR1 and CDR2: GTSNPN and SVGIG (reference sequence). Trimming took off 5 bases at V and 3 bases at J, with 16 bases between the two ends. The CDR3 loop is CAWAANLGPNEKLFF. CDR3 nucleotides: TGTGCCTGGGCCGCGAATTTGGGGCCTAATGAAAAACTGTTTTTT. The full variable domain, with the rest looked up from reference TRBV30 and TRBJ1-4, is SQTIHQWPATLVQPVGSPLSLECTVEGTSNPNLYWYRQAAGRGLQLLFYSVGIGQISSEVPQNLSASRPQDRQFILSSKKLLLSDSGFYLCAWAANLGPNEKLFFGSGTQLSVL.

The chain couples TRBV7-6 to TRBJ2-6; 9 bases map to TRBD1. The CDR3 sequence is 16 residues long. Per the germline V gene, CDR1 is SGHVS and CDR2 is FNYEAQ. With 8 bases clipped from V and 2 bases from J, the junction kept 7 bases outside the gene matches. The DNA of the CDR3 is TGTGCCAGCGGCCGGGACAGGGTCCCTGGGGCCAACGTCCTGACTTTC. Its translation: CASGRDRVPGANVLTF.

V gene TRBV11-2 combines with J gene TRBJ2-7; no reliable D call. Per germline, CDR1 SGHAT and CDR2 FQNNGV. Trimming took off 5 bases at V and 2 bases at J, with 13 bases between the two ends. The CDR3 runs 14 residues. The CDR3 DNA reads TGTGCCAGCAGCCCCATCGCAAGCACCTACGAGCAGTACTTC. Its translation is CASSPIASTYEQYF.

This chain links TRBV5-1 with TRBJ1-2; 7 bases are a match to TRBD1. The CDR3 contains 15 residues. V lost 4 bases to trimming and J lost 4 bases; unmatched junction nucleotides: 10. Germline V CDR1 and CDR2: SGHRS, YFSETQ. The DNA for the CDR3 is TGCGCCAGCAGCCGGACGTTTGAGGGGGCCTATGGCTACACCTTC. This codes for CASSRTFEGAYGYTF.

This chain joins TRBV7-9 and TRBJ1-4, with 8 bases aligning to TRBD1. The CDR3 length is 14 residues. V was clipped by 3 bases and J by 3 bases; unmatched bases: 0. The germline V gene encodes CDR1 SEHNR and CDR2 FQNEAQ (reference sequence). The CDR3 loop reads CASSLGQANEKLFF. CDR3 in DNA: TGTGCCAGCAGCTTGGGACAGGCTAATGAAAAACTGTTTTTT. The full variable domain, its missing parts supplied by reference TRBV7-9 and TRBJ1-4, is DTGVSQNPRHKITKRGQNVTFRCDPISEHNRLYWYRQTLGQGPEFLTYFQNEAQLEKSRLLSDRFSAERPKGSFSTLEIQRTEQGDSAMYLCASSLGQANEKLFFGSGTQLSVL.

The rearrangement joins TRBV5-4 to TRBJ2-7; 7 bases align to TRBD1. This CDR3 has 13 residues. Germline loops: CDR1 SGHNT, CDR2 YYREEE (reference sequence). V shed 1 base and J 8 bases; nucleotides not matched to a gene: 6. The CDR3, as DNA: TGTGCCAGCAGCTTGCAACAGGGGTATAAGCAGTACTTC. Its protein is CASSLQQGYKQYF.

This chain links TRBV27 with TRBJ2-7; D ambiguous. The CDR3 is made up of 17 amino acids. Germline V gene data show CDR1 as MNHEY and CDR2 as SMNVEV (reference sequence). V lost 5 bases to trimming and J lost 2 bases, with 22 bases between them. CDR3 region: CASSPPSLDGVAYEQYF. The CDR3 DNA sequence: TGTGCCAGCAGTCCCCCAAGCCTAGACGGTGTGGCCTACGAGCAGTACTTC.

This chain connects TRBV10-3 to TRBJ1-2, with D possibly matching TRBD1 (5 bases). The germline V and J ends were trimmed by 0 bases and 2 bases, with 7 bases remaining between them. Germline V gene lookup returns CDR1 ENHRY and CDR2 SYGVKD. The CDR3 loop spans 14 amino acids. CDR3 bases: TGTGCCATCAGTGAGTCGGGGGGAAACTATGGCTACACCTTC. It specifies CAISESGGNYGYTF.

The rearrangement uses TRBV7-3 and TRBJ2-1, with a weak D call TRBD2 (5 bases). The germline V gene encodes CDR1 SGHTA and CDR2 FQGTGA. The CDR3 runs 14 residues. V lost 3 bases, J lost 5 bases, and 11 bases lay in between. The CDR3 bases are TGTGCCAGCAGCTTGGACTCCAGAGACAATGAGCAGTTCTTC. It yields the protein CASSLDSRDNEQFF.

The V call is TRBV5-6, the J call TRBJ2-5; 7 nucleotides align to TRBD1. In germline, CDR1 is SGHDT, CDR2 YYEEEE. The CDR3 is 13 residues long. The J segment lost 4 bases and the V segment lost 4 bases, leaving 4 bases of the junction unmatched. The chain's CDR3 is CASSRDSGETQYF. CDR3 DNA: TGTGCCAGCAGCAGGGACAGTGGAGAGACCCAGTACTTC.

This clone was recorded only once. The chain combines TRBV5-1 with TRBJ2-7, with 10 bases that match TRBD2. With 4 bases clipped from V and 2 bases from J, the junction kept 9 bases outside the gene matches. CDR3 length: 16 amino acids. CDR1 is SGHRS, CDR2 YFSETQ, per germline. CDR3 region: CASSGGTSEQAYEQYF. In DNA, the CDR3 is TGCGCCAGCAGCGGAGGGACTAGCGAACAAGCCTACGAGCAGTACTTC. The full variable domain, completed using reference TRBV5-1 and TRBJ2-7, is KAGVTQTPRYLIKTRGQQVTLSCSPISGHRSVSWYQQTPGQGLQFLFEYFSETQRNKGNFPGRFSGRQFSNSRSEMNVSTLELGDSALYLCASSGGTSEQAYEQYFGPGTRLTVT.

The chain uses TRBV6-6 and TRBJ2-3; D gene unclear. Trimming left V 6 bases short and J 0 bases short, with 7 bases between. The germline CDR1 and CDR2 sequences are MNHNY and SVGAGI (reference sequence). This CDR3 contains 13 residues. In DNA, the CDR3 is TGTGCCAGCAGGACGACTAGCACAGATACGCAGTATTTT. It translates to CASRTTSTDTQYF.